What follows describes a single T cell receptor beta chain. Its recognized antigen is unknown. Base qualities are not recorded, but no much larger clone differs from it by a single base. The CDR3, cysteine through phenylalanine, is 13 amino acids long. The only DNA kept is the CDR3, 39 bases in frame from the first base. V is cut by 6 bases and J by 5 bases, and the space between the germline ends is 13 bases. CDR1 and CDR2 are read off the germline V gene (reference sequence) as MNHNY and SVGAGI. Five hundred nanograms of biopsy DNA per sample were submitted for commercial TCRB immunosequencing. Adaptive Biotechnology amplified CDR3 regions from genomic DNA with a two-step multiplex PCR that controlled for amplification bias. In the first PCR, primers covered every V and J gene segment, and in the second PCR, barcodes and Illumina adapters were added. An Illumina instrument was used to sequence the CDR3 libraries. The authors processed their data as follows. The analysis drew on both the pipelines supplied by the vendor and custom analysis of the raw data in R/Bioconductor running R version 3.3.0. Clonality, ranging from 0 to 1, was calculated as the inverse of the normalised Shannon entropy of all productive clones. The repertoire share taken up by the top 100 clones defined high-frequency clones, and only clones that passed a 95% confidence test were kept. Overlap between samples was measured with the Morisita-Horn index, while repertoire diversity was measured with the Simpson index. TCRdb took over this immuneACCESS table, retaining in-frame rearrangements with V and J assigned. Such tables are incomplete; in checked studies, under half of the missing clones stem from an unresolved V gene, and the remainder is unexplained. That table is the source of V, J and clone size, and D and trimming were worked out from the DNA. The sample data list thousands of clones, and roughly 70% of these were observed just once. In total, the top ten clones hold about 9.3% of the sample.

The sample belongs to a study of T cell repertoires in ileal Crohn's disease (dated by TCRdb to about 2019). For the study in its entirety: The median duration of disease was roughly 7.6 years, and at the time of surgery less than 40% of patients were active smokers. The study sequenced roughly 170 mucosal samples from 55 or so patients, taken at several locations on the surgical specimen and at postoperative endoscopy. Roughly half of the patients were given postoperative therapy, with around 20 on anti-TNF agents and about ten on thiopurines. TCR repertoire analysis was performed in about 59 Crohn's disease patients drawn from a prospective multicentre cohort. The study was conducted in parallel with a multicentre cohort that was designed to identify predictors of early endoscopic recurrence following ileocolonic resection. Every patient underwent surgery because of a complication, which was stricturing disease in roughly 60% of cases and penetrating disease in around 39%. A Rutgeerts score above i0 was used to define endoscopic postoperative recurrence.

Eligible patients were adults with ileal or ileocolonic Crohn's disease who had an indication for ileocolonic resection. Before DNA extraction, whole ileal mucosal biopsies were kept frozen at -80 degrees C. Genomic DNA was isolated from frozen whole biopsies using a TRizol-based method, and the DNA was quantified with a NanoDrop 2000 spectrophotometer. Summary of the overall study and its limitations: Mucosal CD4 and CD8 T cells were sorted and sequenced only in a subgroup of patients, whose size was not stated. A significantly higher proportion of clonal expansions was observed in active smokers at surgery than in non-smokers (about 25% vs 20%, p=0.02). Endoscopic recurrence was found to be associated with higher high-frequency clone percentages at surgery, and recurrence was observed in all patients with clonality above 26.8% (18/57). Compared with CD4 T cells, sorted CD8 T cells contained more high-frequency clones, which suggests that the mucosal expansions were mostly CD8.

Sequences were obtained from ileal tissue. The source of this sequence is an adult with Crohn's disease. The V and J segments used are TRBV6-6 and TRBJ1-1, and TRBD1 may be the D gene, going by 5 matching bases. The base sequence is TGTGCCAGCAGCCTAGCGAGGGGAACTGAAGCTTTCTTT. This sequence encodes CASSLARGTEAFF.